The rows below give T cell receptor beta chains drawn from one sample of a study of response to subunit inactivated influenza vaccine. TCRdb re-analysed the RT-PCR reads in MiXCR, keeping a single row per CDR3 protein. The sample comprises about 480,000 distinct CDR3 sequences, around 25% of which are singletons, and under 2.5% rests with the top ten. The sequencing here drew on CD4+ T cells sorted from PBMCs, taken 4 to 6 days after vaccination. These TCRs come from a man aged 45-60 years who received an inactivated influenza vaccine. The CDR3 runs from the conserved cysteine through the conserved F or W. The D gene is left open where the match is weak. Clone size, where shown, is once, few, many, or a class for clones that have expanded.

clone_size,j_call,d_call,v_call,cdr3_nt,cdr3_aa
.,TRBJ2-1,TRBD2,TRBV5-5,TGTGCCAGCAGCCTGACTAGCGGGGGGGCCTACAATGAGCAGTTCTTC,CASSLTSGGAYNEQFF
.,TRBJ2-3,.,TRBV20-1,TGCAGTGCTAGAGTGGCGGGGTTTACAGATACGCAGTATTTT,CSARVAGFTDTQYF
few,TRBJ2-5,.,TRBV27,TGTGCCAGCAGTTTATTTCCGGGGGCAAGACAAGAGACCCAGTACTTC,CASSLFPGARQETQYF
.,TRBJ1-2,TRBD1,TRBV10-3,TGTGCCATCAGTGCGGGACAGGGTACTGGCTACACCTTC,CAISAGQGTGYTF
.,TRBJ2-3,TRBD2,TRBV11-1,TGTGCCAGCAGCTTAGGATCTAGCGGGGGGCCGGGCACAGATACGCAGTATTTT,CASSLGSSGGPGTDTQYF
.,TRBJ1-5,.,TRBV20-1,TGCAGTGCTAGAGAGGGGGCGGGAAATCAGCCCCAGCATTTT,CSAREGAGNQPQHF
few,TRBJ1-1,.,TRBV7-9,TGTGCCAGCAGCTTAGGCGGGGATTGGGCTGAAGCTTTCTTT,CASSLGGDWAEAFF
few,TRBJ2-1,.,TRBV5-1,TGCGCCAGCAGCTTGGCAGGGGCGGTCTACAATGAGCAGTTCTTC,CASSLAGAVYNEQFF
few,TRBJ2-7,.,TRBV3-1,TGTGCCAGCAGCCAGCGGGCAACGCCTAACGACGAGCAGTACTTC,CASSQRATPNDEQYF
many,TRBJ1-3,.,TRBV5-5,TGTGCCAGCACCACTCGGGTGGTTGGAAACACCATATATTTT,CASTTRVVGNTIYF
.,TRBJ2-5,.,TRBV4-1,TGCGCCAGCAGCCAAGGAAGAAACCGAGAGACCCAGTACTTC,CASSQGRNRETQYF
few,TRBJ1-4,TRBD1,TRBV18,TGTGCCAGCTCACCACCGGGACAGATGAATGAAAAACTGTTTTTT,CASSPPGQMNEKLFF
few,TRBJ2-1,.,TRBV4-2,TGTGCCAGCAGCCAGAGGACTGACCCCAGGGAGCAGTTCTTC,CASSQRTDPREQFF
few,TRBJ2-3,.,TRBV5-1,TGCGCCAGCAGCTCGGGGGCGGTCAGAACTAGCACAGATACGCAGTATTTT,CASSSGAVRTSTDTQYF
.,TRBJ2-2,TRBD2,TRBV6-2/TRBV6-3,TGTGCCAGCAGTTACGGTATTGCTAGCGGTGTTTACACCGGGGAGCTGTTTTTT,CASSYGIASGVYTGELFF
.,TRBJ2-5,TRBD2,TRBV2,TGTGCCAGCAGTTCCGGCCTAGCGGGAGCTGGGGAGACCCAGTACTTC,CASSSGLAGAGETQYF
many,TRBJ2-2,TRBD2,TRBV5-1,TGCGCCAGCAGCTTCCGGGGGGACGACACCGGGGAGCTGTTTTTT,CASSFRGDDTGELFF
.,TRBJ2-7,.,TRBV21-1,TGTGCCAGCAGCAAAGGGCGGGCCCACGAGCAGTACTTC,CASSKGRAHEQYF
few,TRBJ2-2,.,TRBV24-1,TGTGCCACCTCTCATGAGGTTCGGGGCGGGGAGCTGTTTTTT,CATSHEVRGGELFF
.,TRBJ1-2,.,TRBV29-1,TGCAGCGTTGACAGTATTAACTATGGCTACACCTTC,CSVDSINYGYTF
.,TRBJ2-2,.,TRBV6-2/TRBV6-3,TGTGCCAGCAGCAGACAGGCCCCGGGGGCCGGGGAGCTGTTTTTT,CASSRQAPGAGELFF
.,TRBJ2-7,TRBD1,TRBV7-6,TGTGCCAGCAGCTTAGGGGGACAGGGGAACACCTACGAGCAGTACTTC,CASSLGGQGNTYEQYF
many,TRBJ1-5,.,TRBV12-3/TRBV12-4,TGTGCCAGCAGCTCGGACCGCGCTCAGCCCCAGCATTTT,CASSSDRAQPQHF
few,TRBJ2-7,.,TRBV3-1,TGTGCCAGCAGCCTACAGGGTCCCGCGGCCGAGCAGTACTTC,CASSLQGPAAEQYF
.,TRBJ2-7,TRBD1,TRBV5-1,TGCGCCAGCAGCCGTTGGACAGGGGTGCCCTACGAGCAGTACTTC,CASSRWTGVPYEQYF
few,TRBJ2-1,TRBD2,TRBV7-8,TGTGCCAGCAGTGTTCGGACTAGCGGGAGCTCCTACAATGAGCAGTTCTTC,CASSVRTSGSSYNEQFF
.,TRBJ2-1,.,TRBV6-5,TGTGCCAGCAGTTACTTCTGGGGGTCCTACAATGAGCAGTTCTTC,CASSYFWGSYNEQFF
.,TRBJ1-5,TRBD1,TRBV20-1,TGCAGTGCCCAGGGGGGGAATACGCGCAATCAGCCCCAGCATTTT,CSAQGGNTRNQPQHF
.,TRBJ1-5,.,TRBV20-1,TGCAGTGCTAGGAGGCAGGGTTACAATCAGCCCCAGCATTTT,CSARRQGYNQPQHF
few,TRBJ1-2,.,TRBV28,TGTGCCAGCAGTTTAAGACAGGTCTCTAACTATGGCTACACCTTC,CASSLRQVSNYGYTF
.,TRBJ2-5,TRBD1,TRBV25-1,TGTGCCAGCAGTGATTCAGGGGGCCAAGAGACCCAGTACTTC,CASSDSGGQETQYF
.,TRBJ2-3,.,TRBV2,TGTGCCAGCCAGGAAGGGATGACAGATACGCAGTATTTT,CASQEGMTDTQYF